These 3 T cell receptor beta chains were sequenced from one sample in a study of CD8 T cells in ankylosing spondylitis (dated by TCRdb to 2015 to 2018). Library method: 5' RACE. Sequenced on an Illumina HiSeq 2500. The raw public reads went through TCRdb reprocessing: fastp at Q25, MiXCR clone calling, in-frame beta chains kept. CDR3 protein sequences are deduplicated, and each keeps its most common genes and DNA. The sample contains about 7,000 distinct CDR3 sequences, approximately 2.9% of them found a single time. The top ten constitute approximately 37% of the sample. Sequenced input: blood, either unsorted or a sorted T cell fraction (not recorded which). The receptors here all came from a female donor with ankylosing spondylitis or in good health (not recorded which).

This clonotype was seen at least ten times. CDR3 residues: CASSSSDREDTQYF. For the CDR3, the DNA is TGTGCCAGCAGCTCTTCGGATAGGGAGGATACGCAGTATTTT. The chain carries TRBV9 and TRBJ2-3, with TRBD2 as a possible D gene (5 bases). The CDR3 is 14 residues long. The V end lost 4 bases, the J end lost 6 bases, and 15 bases lay between the germline ends. Germline lookup yields CDR1 SGDLS and CDR2 YYNGEE.

At least ten counts were recorded for this clonotype. The chain has TRBV9 and TRBJ2-1; 10 positions agree with TRBD2. CDR3 size: 15 residues. Trimming took 4 bases from V and 7 from J; bases not matched to a gene: 8. Looked up from germline, CDR1 is SGDLS and CDR2 is YYNGEE. The CDR3 coding sequence is TGTGCCAGCAGCCACTCTAGCGGGAGAACAAATGAGCAGTTCTTC. Translation gives CASSHSSGRTNEQFF.

This clonotype came up many times. The chain has TRBV9 and TRBJ2-1; 11 bases are a match to TRBD2. CDR1 is SGDLS, CDR2 YYNGEE, per germline. The CDR3 contains 16 residues. Trimming at V came to 0 bases and at J to 8 bases, leaving 7 bases not matched to a gene. The CDR3 region has the DNA TGTGCCAGCAGCGTAGGGGTTAGCGGGGGGGTCGATGAGCAGTTCTTC. Residues: CASSVGVSGGVDEQFF.